This TCR beta chain was recorded in a study of graft-versus-host responses after intestinal transplantation. The method was immunoSEQ multiplex PCR; TCRdb's version includes in-frame clones alone and lacks a portion of them. The repertoire holds fewer than 110,000 clones, 93% seen once, with around 1% in the top ten. The germline gives CDR1 SGDLS, CDR2 YYNGEE. Trimming took 0 bases from V and 3 from J, leaving 7 bases between them. CDR3 size: 13 residues. On this clone: Its antigen remains unknown.

V usage is TRBV9 and J usage is TRBJ2-7; D gene ambiguous. The specimen comprised unstimulated CD8+ T cells sorted from spleen or lymph node cells, sampled before intestinal transplant. The clonotype originates from a human donor who received an intestinal transplant. CDR3 bases: TGTGCCAGCAGCGTAGGGTACGGCTACGAGCAGTACTTC. Translating gives CASSVGYGYEQYF.